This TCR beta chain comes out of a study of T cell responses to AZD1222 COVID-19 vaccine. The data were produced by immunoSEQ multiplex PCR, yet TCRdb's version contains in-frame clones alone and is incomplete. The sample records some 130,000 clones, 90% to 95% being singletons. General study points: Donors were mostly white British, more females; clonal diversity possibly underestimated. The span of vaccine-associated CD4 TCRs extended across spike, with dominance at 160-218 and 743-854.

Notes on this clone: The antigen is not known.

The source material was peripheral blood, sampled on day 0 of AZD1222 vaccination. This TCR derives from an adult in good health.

The CDR3 loop is CASSYSTSGFSGAFF. The CDR3, as DNA: TGTGCCAGCAGTTACTCGACTTCGGGGTTTTCCGGAGCTTTCTTT. This chain uses TRBV6-2 or TRBV6-3 with TRBJ1-1; no reliable D call. Trimming took off 0 bases at V and 10 bases at J, with 18 bases between the two ends. This CDR3 is 15 amino acids long. Germline-derived CDR1 and CDR2 are MNHEY and SVGEGT.